The next 6 T cell receptor beta chains were all read from a single sample in a study of OX40 agonist ivuxolimab in advanced cancers. The receptor library was made with the immunoSEQ multiplex PCR assay. As stored in TCRdb, this immuneACCESS dataset retains in-frame rearrangements with V and J assigned. A fraction of the clones does not appear; measured against another copy, unresolved V genes explain less than half of the discrepancy, and the remainder lacks a known reason. A total of approximately 69,000 clones appear in this sample, roughly 83% of them only once. About 8% of the sample is taken by the ten largest. The input for sequencing was CD4+ or CD8+ T cells sorted from blood, taken in a trial of the OX40 agonist ivuxolimab. These receptors were collected from an adult with an advanced solid tumor such as melanoma, head and neck, liver or kidney cancer.

The chain is built from TRBV5-6 and TRBJ2-4, with a possible D match to TRBD1 (6 bases). The CDR3 length is 14 residues. The germline V gene has CDR1 SGHDT and CDR2 YYEEEE. V was shortened by 3 bases and J by 6 bases, with 13 bases between the two germline ends. In DNA, the CDR3 is TGTGCCAGCAGCTCCGAGATACAGGGAAACATTCAGTACTTC. Translation gives CASSSEIQGNIQYF.

The J gene is TRBJ2-5, the V gene TRBV5-4; possibly TRBD2 for D (7 bases). Germline loops: CDR1 SGHNT, CDR2 YYREEE (reference sequence). The CDR3 runs to 14 residues. Trimming pared 6 bases from V and 5 bases from J, leaving 17 bases between. In DNA, the CDR3 is TGTGCCAGCAACCTGGGGGGGGCTGGGGAGACCCAGTACTTC. Translating gives CASNLGGAGETQYF.

The chain couples TRBV5-1 to TRBJ1-2; D uncertain. Trimming removed 4 bases at V and 0 bases at J, with 16 bases between. In germline, CDR1 is SGHRS, CDR2 YFSETQ. The CDR3 sequence is 16 residues long. The CDR3 coding sequence is TGCGCCAGCAGCCCTAGGACGGACCTCGCTAACTATGGCTACACCTTC. Protein sequence: CASSPRTDLANYGYTF.

This clone was recorded a few times. The chain is built from TRBV7-2 and TRBJ1-4, with 8 bases lining up with TRBD1. CDR3 size: 14 residues. The germline V gene has CDR1 SGHTA and CDR2 FQGNSA. Trimming removed 5 bases from V and 5 bases from J; junction bases left unmatched: 4. CDR3 sequence reads: CASSIWTGNEKLFF. The CDR3 nucleotides are TGTGCCAGCAGCATATGGACAGGGAATGAAAAACTGTTTTTT.

This sequence joins TRBV2 and TRBJ2-7, with D perhaps given as TRBD1 or TRBD2 (7 bases each). The CDR3 consists of 15 residues. Trimming took 4 bases from V and 2 from J, leaving 15 bases between them. Germline assignment: CDR1 SNHLY and CDR2 FYNNEI. CDR3 nucleotide sequence: TGTGCCAGCAGTGCAGGGGAGGGGGCTCCCTACGAGCAGTACTTC. As protein: CASSAGEGAPYEQYF. The whole variable domain, filled in from reference TRBV2 and TRBJ2-7, reads EPEVTQTPSHQVTQMGQEVILRCVPISNHLYFYWYRQILGQKVEFLVSFYNNEISEKSEIFDDQFSVERPDGSNFTLKIRSTKLEDSAMYFCASSAGEGAPYEQYFGPGTRLTVT.

The genes are TRBV29-1 and TRBJ1-2; 10 bases map to TRBD1. The CDR3 contains 14 residues. V was clipped by 6 bases and J by 5 bases; unmatched bases: 9. The germline V gene encodes CDR1 SQVTM and CDR2 ANQGSEA. CDR3 in amino acids: CSVSAGTGDYGYTF. The CDR3 bases are TGCAGCGTGTCCGCCGGGACAGGGGATTATGGCTACACCTTC. The full variable domain, its missing parts supplied by reference TRBV29-1 and TRBJ1-2, is SAVISQKPSRDICQRGTSLTIQCQVDSQVTMMFWYRQQPGQSLTLIATANQGSEATYESGFVIDKFPISRPNLTFSTLTVSNMSPEDSSIYLCSVSAGTGDYGYTFGSGTRLTVV.